This T cell receptor (beta chain) was identified in a study of blood T cell repertoires in COVID-19. In the study's own analysis: Reference gene primers were amplified, and this amplification served to estimate nucleated cell counts. Using immunoSEQ multiplex PCR, the repertoire was profiled, and TCRdb retains in-frame clones only, with some absent. Clonal size and the V and J genes are those of that table, whereas D and trimming came from the DNA. Among approximately 260,000 clones, 75% to 90% were seen once, and the ten largest hold around 7.8%. V shed 4 bases, J shed 2 bases, and the junction held 4 bases outside the gene matches. Germline V lookup: CDR1 SGHRS, CDR2 YFSETQ. CDR3 length equals 14 residues.

The chain is built from TRBV5-1 and TRBJ2-5, with 8 bases aligning to TRBD1. The sequenced sample was peripheral blood. The TCR sequence derives from a human donor in a cohort sampled during active COVID-19. Here the CDR3 DNA reads TGCGCCAGCAGCAAGGGACAGGTACAAGAGACCCAGTACTTC. It encodes CASSKGQVQETQYF.